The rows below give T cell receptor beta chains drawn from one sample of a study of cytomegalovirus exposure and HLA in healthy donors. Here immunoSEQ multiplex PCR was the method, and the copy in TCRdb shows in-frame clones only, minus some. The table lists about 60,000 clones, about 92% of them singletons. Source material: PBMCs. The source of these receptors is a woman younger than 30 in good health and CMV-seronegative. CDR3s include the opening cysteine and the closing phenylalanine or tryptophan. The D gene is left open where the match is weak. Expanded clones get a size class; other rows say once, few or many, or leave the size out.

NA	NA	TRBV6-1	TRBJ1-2	TGTGCCAGCAGTGAATACAGCGGCTACACCTTC	CASSEYSGYTF
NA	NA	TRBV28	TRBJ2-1	TGTGCCAGCAGACTCGCCGGTGGGGGGTATGAGCAGTTCTTC	CASRLAGGGYEQFF
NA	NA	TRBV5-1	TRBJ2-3	TGCGCCTCCAGGACAGACACAGATACGCAGTATTTT	CASRTDTDTQYF
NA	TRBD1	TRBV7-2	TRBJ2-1	TGTGCCAGCAGCTTAGCCGGGACAGGGGTTGACAATGAGCAGTTCTTC	CASSLAGTGVDNEQFF
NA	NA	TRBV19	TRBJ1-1	TGTGCCAGTAGCAGAACAGGGTACACTGAAGCTTTCTTT	CASSRTGYTEAFF
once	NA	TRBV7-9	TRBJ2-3	TGTGCCAGCAGCCCGACTAGATCAGATACGCAGTATTTT	CASSPTRSDTQYF
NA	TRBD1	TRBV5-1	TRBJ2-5	TGCGCCAGCAGCTGGGACAGGGCTAAGAGGGAGACCCAGTACTTC	CASSWDRAKRETQYF
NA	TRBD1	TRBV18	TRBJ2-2	TGTGCCAGCTCACAGTTACGGGACAGAGAGCTGTTTTTT	CASSQLRDRELFF
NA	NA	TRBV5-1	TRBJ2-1	TGCGCCAGCAGCGTCAGCGGGTTGAACAATGAGCAGTTCTTC	CASSVSGLNNEQFF
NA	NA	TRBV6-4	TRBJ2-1	TGTGCCAGCAGTGAGCGGTCCTACAATGAGCAGTTCTTC	CASSERSYNEQFF
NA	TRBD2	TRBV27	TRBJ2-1	TGTGCCAGCAGTTTATTGGCTAGCGGGGGCTACAATGAGCAGTTCTTC	CASSLLASGGYNEQFF
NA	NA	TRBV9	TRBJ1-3	TGTGCCAGCAGCGCCTCAGGGGATGGAAACACCATATATTTT	CASSASGDGNTIYF
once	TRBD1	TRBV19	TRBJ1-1	TGTGCCAGTAGTACAGACAGGGACACTGAAGCTTTCTTT	CASSTDRDTEAFF
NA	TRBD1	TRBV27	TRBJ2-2	TGTGCCAGCAGTGTGTATAAAGGACAGGGGGTTGGCGGCGGGGAGCTGTTTTTT	CASSVYKGQGVGGGELFF
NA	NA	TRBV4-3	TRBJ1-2	TGCGCCAGCAGCCAAGACGATTCGGCGTCGGGGGGGAGATATGGCTACACCTTC	CASSQDDSASGGRYGYTF
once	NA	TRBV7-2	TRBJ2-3	TGTGCCAGCAGCTTAAAGGCGGGGAGCACAGATACGCAGTATTTT	CASSLKAGSTDTQYF
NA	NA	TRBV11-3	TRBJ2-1	TGTGCCAGCAGCCCCCACTCCTCTGTTGTTGGTCATGAGCAGTTCTTC	CASSPHSSVVGHEQFF
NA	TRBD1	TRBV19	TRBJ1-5	TGTGCCAGTAGTATAAGGGGGACAGTGTCCCAGCATTTT	CASSIRGTVSQHF
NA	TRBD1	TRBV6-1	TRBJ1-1	TGTGCCCTAGGTAGGACAGGGAGGTTATACACTGAAGCTTTCTTT	CALGRTGRLYTEAFF
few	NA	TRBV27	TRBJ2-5	TGTGCCAGCAGTTTATCCCAGAAAGAGACCCAGTACTTC	CASSLSQKETQYF
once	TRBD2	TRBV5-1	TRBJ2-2	TGCGCCAGCAGCGCCCGACTAGCGGGGGGGAACACCGGGGAGCTGTTTTTT	CASSARLAGGNTGELFF
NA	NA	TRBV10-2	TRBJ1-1	TGCGCCAGCAGAACATTTGACAAGGGGGGGACTGAAGCTTTCTTT	CASRTFDKGGTEAFF
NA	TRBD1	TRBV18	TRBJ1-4	TGTGCCAGCTCACCACGGACAGGGTCCGAAAAACTGTTTTTT	CASSPRTGSEKLFF
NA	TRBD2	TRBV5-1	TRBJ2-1	TGCGCCAGCAGCTTGGTTGGACTAGTAGGGGAGCAGTTCTTC	CASSLVGLVGEQFF
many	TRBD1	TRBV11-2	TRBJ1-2	TGTGCCAGCAGCAGCGAACACGGACAGGGGGACTATGGCTACACCTTC	CASSSEHGQGDYGYTF
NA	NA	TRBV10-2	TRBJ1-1	TGCGCCAGCAAAACAGGGCATACGAACACTGAAGCTTTCTTT	CASKTGHTNTEAFF
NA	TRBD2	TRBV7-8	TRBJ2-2	TGTGCCAGCAGCTTAGCGCTACTAGCGGACACTCCCGGGGAGCTGTTTTTT	CASSLALLADTPGELFF
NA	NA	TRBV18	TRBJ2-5	TGTGCCAGCTCTCGCGGTAGGTCGGAGACCCAGTACTTC	CASSRGRSETQYF
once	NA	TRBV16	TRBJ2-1	TGTGCCAGCAGCTCGAGGGTGGGGGCGACGCACAATGAGCAGTTCTTC	CASSSRVGATHNEQFF
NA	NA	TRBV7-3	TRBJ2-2	TGTGCCAGCAGCTCGGGGATTAACACCGGGGAGCTGTTTTTT	CASSSGINTGELFF
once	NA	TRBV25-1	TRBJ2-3	TGTGCCAGCAGCCCTCAAGGGGGGGGGAGAACAGATACGCAGTATTTT	CASSPQGGGRTDTQYF
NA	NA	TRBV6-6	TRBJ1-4	TGTGCCAGCAGTTACTCCTCCTCAACTAATGAAAAACTGTTTTTT	CASSYSSSTNEKLFF
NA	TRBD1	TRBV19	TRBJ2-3	TGTGCCAGTACAGCGAACAGGGGTATAGATACGCAGTATTTT	CASTANRGIDTQYF
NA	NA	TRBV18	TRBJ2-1	TGTGCCAGCTTACTACAGGGAGCAAAGTACAATGAGCAGTTCTTC	CASLLQGAKYNEQFF
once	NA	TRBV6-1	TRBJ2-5	TGTGCCAGCAGCAACAGGGCCGTGAGGGAGACCCAGTACTTC	CASSNRAVRETQYF
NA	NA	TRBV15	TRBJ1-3	TGTGCCACCAGCAGAGATCAACTGAACACCATATATTTT	CATSRDQLNTIYF
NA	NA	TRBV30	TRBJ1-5	TGTGCCTGGTCGACAGAGGCCAATCAGCCCCAGCATTTT	CAWSTEANQPQHF
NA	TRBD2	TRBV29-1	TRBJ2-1	TGCAGCGTTGAAACTAGGACTAGCGGGGGGGTCTATGAGCAGTTCTTC	CSVETRTSGGVYEQFF
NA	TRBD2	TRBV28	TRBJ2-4	TGTGCCAGCGGGCCTACTAGCGGGAGGCCCAAAAACATTCAGTACTTC	CASGPTSGRPKNIQYF
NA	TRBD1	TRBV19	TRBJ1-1	TGTGCCAGTAGTATTCGGGCAGGGGGCTCCCCTAGGGACACTGAAGCTTTCTTT	CASSIRAGGSPRDTEAFF
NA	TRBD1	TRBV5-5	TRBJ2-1	TGTGCCAGCAGCGTGGGACAGGGTAGAAACAATGAGCAGTTCTTC	CASSVGQGRNNEQFF
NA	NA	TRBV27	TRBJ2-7	TGTGCCAGCAGTTTATTGTGGACAGATAAACCCTACGAGCAGTACTTC	CASSLLWTDKPYEQYF
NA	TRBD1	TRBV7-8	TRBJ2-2	TGTGCCAGCAGCTTAGTGGGGGACAGGACCGGGGAGCTGTTTTTT	CASSLVGDRTGELFF
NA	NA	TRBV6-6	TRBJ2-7	TGTGCCAGCAGCCAAGACAGGTTACCCTCCTACGAGCAGTACTTC	CASSQDRLPSYEQYF
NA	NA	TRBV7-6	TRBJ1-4	TGTGCCAGCAGCTCGACAACAGCAACTAATGAAAAACTGTTTTTT	CASSSTTATNEKLFF
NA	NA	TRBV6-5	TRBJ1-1	TGTGCCAGCAGTTATCGAGGGAGTGACACTGAAGCTTTCTTT	CASSYRGSDTEAFF
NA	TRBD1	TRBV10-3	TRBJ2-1	TGTGCCATCAGCAGGACAGGGGCGCCTTTATACAATGAGCAGTTCTTC	CAISRTGAPLYNEQFF